This T cell receptor beta chain appears in the sequencing data of a study of cytomegalovirus exposure and HLA in healthy donors. The CDR3 contains 16 residues. Germline lookup yields CDR1 SGHNT and CDR2 YYREEE (reference sequence). V lost 0 bases, J lost 4 bases, and 7 bases stayed unmatched. Both 60 Vbeta primers and 13 Jbeta primers went into the PCR. Some clones are missing from TCRdb's copy, which holds only in-frame ones; the method was immunoSEQ multiplex PCR. The sample carries roughly 120,000 clones, 70% to 80% recorded once. This TCR derives from a woman between 40 and 50 years old in good health and CMV-seropositive. This chain joins TRBV5-4 and TRBJ1-2; 9 nucleotides match TRBD1. The sequenced sample consisted of PBMCs. CDR3 nucleotides: TGTGCCAGCAGCTTGGTTGATGGGACAGGGTCCTATGGCTACACCTTC. It specifies CASSLVDGTGSYGYTF.